This TCR beta chain is from a study of blood T cell repertoires in COVID-19. The study recruited people aged roughly 18 to 95 years across approximately 25 US areas. Participants reported their clinical history, and cohort assignment relied on those reports. All exposed participants met a person with COVID-19 within 2 weeks before entering the study. CDR3 size: 15 residues. Trimming took 6 bases from V and 4 from J; bases not matched to a gene: 4. Germline V gene sequence: CDR1 LGHDT, CDR2 YNNKEL (reference sequence). As processed by the authors: Counts of nucleated cells, estimated from reference gene primer amplification, were obtained. Sequencing was performed with immunoSEQ multiplex PCR; in TCRdb, only in-frame clones are kept and a portion is missing. The D gene and trimming were derived from the DNA, and the V and J assignments and clone size from that table. The sample includes a few hundred thousand clones, approximately 90% seen only once; the top ten take about 0.83%.

Sequencing was performed on PBMCs or T cells enriched from blood (not recorded which). This chain links TRBV3-1 (or the pseudogene TRBV3-2) with TRBJ2-2; 11 bases align to TRBD2. The sequence derives from a middle-aged woman who had been exposed to COVID-19. CDR3 amino acids: CASSLGLAGTGELFF. The CDR3 region has the DNA TGTGCCAGCAGTCTAGGACTAGCGGGCACCGGGGAGCTGTTTTTT.